Presented here are 24 T cell receptor beta chains from one specimen sequenced in a study of beta chain bispecific antibodies for T cell cancers. Study results and caveats: In these mixed samples, most targeted TRBV reads derived from the leukemia cell line.

Their antigens remain unidentified. Blood mononuclear cells were expanded for 2 to 3 days using either OKT3 anti-CD3 antibody or CD3/CD28 beads. Using its own MiXCR run on the 5' RACE reads, TCRdb lists one record per CDR3 protein. The sample has 21,000 or so distinct CDR3 sequences, about 2.6% seen once. Sequenced material: healthy donor T cells cultured with leukemia cells. Receptors originate from a human donor in good health. Some clones in this sample may be carry-over from other donors' samples.

The table lists this clonotype with many counts. The chain uses TRBV19 and TRBJ2-7, with D perhaps assigned TRBD1 or TRBD2 (5 bases each). CDR1 LNHDA and CDR2 SQIVND come from the germline V gene (reference sequence). CDR3 length equals 14 residues. Trimming removed 3 bases from V and 1 base from J, with 10 bases in between. The CDR3 region has the DNA TGTGCCAGTAGTATGACGGGACCTTCCTACGAGCAGTACTTC. Translated: CASSMTGPSYEQYF. The full variable domain, completed using reference TRBV19 and TRBJ2-7, is DGGITQSPKYLFRKEGQNVTLSCEQNLNHDAMYWYRQDPGQGLRLIYYSQIVNDFQKGDIAEGYSVSREKKESFPLTVTSAQKNPTAFYLCASSMTGPSYEQYFGPGTRLTVT.

This clonotype was counted ten times or more. J is TRBJ2-1 and V is TRBV7-2; tentatively, D is TRBD1 or TRBD2 (6 bases each). The germline V gene encodes CDR1 SGHTA and CDR2 FQGNSA. V shed 2 bases and J shed 5 bases, with 16 bases lying between them. CDR3 length: 16 residues. As DNA, the CDR3 is TGTGCCAGCAGCTTAATCTTGGGGGGCCTTAACAATGAGCAGTTCTTC. Protein sequence: CASSLILGGLNNEQFF. The full variable domain, in which reference TRBV7-2 and TRBJ2-1 provide the parts outside the CDR3, is GAGVSQSPSNKVTEKGKDVELRCDPISGHTALYWYRQSLGQGLEFLIYFQGNSAPDKSGLPSDRFSAERTGGSVSTLTIQRTQQEDSAVYLCASSLILGGLNNEQFFGPGTRLTVL.

Only a few counts were recorded for this clonotype. The V call is TRBV19, the J call TRBJ2-6; no reliable D call. V was pared by 6 bases and J by 0 bases, with 9 bases between. The length of the CDR3 is 15 residues. Germline V gene data show CDR1 as LNHDA and CDR2 as SQIVND (reference sequence). Written as DNA, the CDR3 is TGTGCCAGTAGCCCCTCCCCCTCTGGGGCCAACGTCCTGACTTTC. Translated: CASSPSPSGANVLTF.

This clonotype has a count of ten or more. The chain uses TRBV12-3 or TRBV12-4 and TRBJ1-4; 8 positions match TRBD1. The CDR3 length is 15 residues. V dropped 6 bases and J dropped 6; count of bases not matched to a gene: 9. CDR3 nucleotides: TGTGCCAGCAGCGGACAGGGTGCGGGGCATGAAAAACTGTTTTTT. Its protein is CASSGQGAGHEKLFF.

At least ten counts were recorded for this clonotype. The chain employs TRBV27 and TRBJ1-5; unclear D gene. The V gene's germline CDR1 is MNHEY and CDR2 SMNVEV (reference sequence). The ends were cut back, 1 base at V and 7 bases at J, with 11 bases in the middle. There are 14 residues in the CDR3. The CDR3 spells CASSLYGSVQPQHF. The CDR3 region has the DNA TGTGCCAGCAGTTTATACGGCAGTGTCCAGCCCCAGCATTTT.

There are many counts of this clonotype. This chain links TRBV10-3 with TRBJ2-7; 8 bases map to TRBD1. Germline V lookup: CDR1 ENHRY, CDR2 SYGVKD. The CDR3 length is 15 residues. V was pared by 8 bases and J by 7 bases, with 16 bases of the junction left unmatched. In nucleotides, the CDR3 is TGTGCCATCGGAGCCGCGGGGCAGGGGGCGCGGGAGCAGTACTTC. Encoded protein: CAIGAAGQGAREQYF.

V usage is TRBV5-1 and J usage is TRBJ1-1, with D unresolved. V lost 6 bases and J 7 bases, leaving 10 bases between the germline ends. Germline V gene sequence: CDR1 SGHRS, CDR2 YFSETQ. This CDR3 is built from 11 residues. CDR3 sequence: CASNHGGEAFF. The CDR3 DNA follows: TGCGCCAGCAATCACGGCGGTGAAGCTTTCTTT. The whole variable domain, filled in from reference TRBV5-1 and TRBJ1-1, reads KAGVTQTPRYLIKTRGQQVTLSCSPISGHRSVSWYQQTPGQGLQFLFEYFSETQRNKGNFPGRFSGRQFSNSRSEMNVSTLELGDSALYLCASNHGGEAFFGQGTRLTVV.

The table lists this clonotype with many counts. This chain uses TRBV7-9 with TRBJ2-1, with 7 bases that match TRBD2. This CDR3 contains 12 residues. The junction had 2 bases not matched to a gene; V was cut back by 3 bases and J by 9 bases. CDR1 SEHNR and CDR2 FQNEAQ come from the germline V gene (reference sequence). CDR3 residues: CASSLGGGEQFF. The CDR3 nucleotides are TGTGCCAGCAGCTTGGGCGGGGGTGAGCAGTTCTTC.

Many counts were recorded for this clonotype. The CDR3 spells CASKRTSGGSGLADTQYF. Here the CDR3 DNA reads TGTGCCAGCAAAAGGACTAGCGGGGGTAGTGGTTTGGCAGATACGCAGTATTTT. V and J are TRBV7-6 and TRBJ2-3; 13 bases fit TRBD2. The V gene end was trimmed by 7 bases and the J gene end by 4 bases; junction bases not matched to a gene: 14. In germline, CDR1 is SGHVS, CDR2 FNYEAQ. The CDR3 is made up of 18 amino acids.

The chain employs TRBV5-4 and TRBJ1-2, with 9 bases that match TRBD1. Germline V gene lookup returns CDR1 SGHNT and CDR2 YYREEE (reference sequence). CDR3 length: 14 residues. Trimming cost V 1 base and J 4 bases; bases outside gene matches: 2. The CDR3: CASSLTGGGYGYTF. The CDR3 bases are TGTGCCAGCAGCTTGACAGGGGGCGGCTATGGCTACACCTTC.

This clonotype was counted ten times or more. The chain joins TRBV2 to TRBJ2-2; D gene ambiguous. The germline CDR1 and CDR2 sequences are SNHLY and FYNNEI. The CDR3 has 15 residues. Trimming took off 4 bases at V and 6 bases at J, with 15 bases between the two ends. The CDR3 nucleotides are TGTGCCAGCAGTGCCTGGCTAGATTTACCCGGGGAGCTGTTTTTT. Its translation: CASSAWLDLPGELFF.

This clonotype has a count of ten or more. This sequence joins TRBV5-1 and TRBJ2-7; 7 bases are shared with TRBD1. The CDR3 spans 17 residues. Germline V gene lookup returns CDR1 SGHRS and CDR2 YFSETQ. After removal of 4 bases from V and 5 bases from J, the junction contained 18 bases not matched to a gene. CDR3 in amino acids: CASSRGTDLSPIHEQYF. CDR3 in DNA: TGCGCCAGCAGCAGGGGGACAGACCTATCCCCTATCCACGAGCAGTACTTC.

Notes on this clonotype: This may be a read error: a much more frequent sequence differs by one nucleotide. The rearrangement links TRBV18 to TRBJ1-2; D is unresolved. CDR3 length: 11 amino acids. In germline, CDR1 is KGHSH, CDR2 LQKENI. DNA for the CDR3: TGTACCAGCTCACCCTTAAGAGGCTACACCTTC. Encoded protein: CTSSPLRGYTF.

This clonotype was seen ten or more times. The chain joins TRBV6-5 to TRBJ1-1; 8 nucleotides line up with TRBD1. Germline V gives CDR1 MNHEY, CDR2 SVGAGI. V was pared by 2 bases and J by 1 base, with 0 bases of the junction left unmatched. The CDR3 is made up of 14 amino acids. The CDR3 loop is CASSYGQGNTEAFF. DNA for the CDR3: TGTGCCAGCAGTTACGGACAGGGGAACACTGAAGCTTTCTTT.

Ten or more counts support this clonotype. The chain joins TRBV13 to TRBJ2-7; D is perhaps TRBD1 or TRBD2 (6 bases each). Trimming took 5 bases from V and 3 from J, leaving 17 bases between them. The length of the CDR3 is 15 residues. Germline CDR1 and CDR2: PRHDT and FYEKMQ (reference sequence). The CDR3 here is CASSPWGALDYEQYF. In DNA form, the CDR3 reads TGTGCCAGCAGCCCCTGGGGGGCGCTCGACTACGAGCAGTACTTC.

This clonotype was recorded at least ten times. This chain links TRBV7-8 with TRBJ2-5; unclear D gene. Germline V gives CDR1 SGHVS, CDR2 FQNEAQ. Trimming left V 5 bases short and J 2 bases short, with 15 bases between. The CDR3 has 15 amino acids. The CDR3 sequence is CASSRGGGTQETQYF. The DNA for the CDR3 is TGTGCCAGCAGCCGAGGCGGCGGCACTCAAGAGACCCAGTACTTC. Combining the CDR3 with reference TRBV7-8 and TRBJ2-5 gives the whole variable domain GAGVSQSPRYKVAKRGQDVALRCDPISGHVSLFWYQQALGQGPEFLTYFQNEAQLDKSGLPSDRFFAERPEGSVSTLKIQRTQQEDSAVYLCASSRGGGTQETQYFGPGTRLLVL.

This clonotype was counted at least ten times. The rearrangement joins TRBV7-3 to TRBJ1-1, with D hard to call. V lost 5 bases and J lost 0, with 7 bases in between. Germline CDR1 SGHTA, CDR2 FQGTGA. CDR3 length equals 13 residues. CDR3 in DNA: TGTGCCAGCAGCCTGGGAATGAACACTGAAGCTTTCTTT. It translates to CASSLGMNTEAFF.

This clonotype was recorded many times. The chain joins TRBV7-9 to TRBJ2-7; D gene ambiguous. Trimming left V 4 bases short and J 3 bases short, with 10 bases between. CDR1 and CDR2 from the germline V gene are SEHNR and FQNEAQ (reference sequence). The CDR3 covers 13 residues. CDR3 loop: CASSSSIFYEQYF. Written as DNA, the CDR3 is TGTGCCAGCAGCTCGAGCATTTTCTACGAGCAGTACTTC.

This clonotype occurred many times. V usage is TRBV7-2 and J usage is TRBJ1-1; D is uncertain. The CDR3 runs 15 residues. Deletions cut 5 bases from V and 1 base from J, with 14 bases between. Per the germline V gene, CDR1 is SGHTA and CDR2 is FQGNSA. CDR3 in DNA: TGTGCCAGCAGCCCGAAGGCGGGTGGGAACACTGAAGCTTTCTTT. Translation: CASSPKAGGNTEAFF.

This clonotype was found a few times. This chain joins TRBV19 and TRBJ1-5, with D perhaps TRBD1 (6 bases). V lost 10 bases and J 1 base, leaving 14 bases between the germline ends. The CDR3 length is 14 residues. Germline CDR1 and CDR2: LNHDA and SQIVND (reference sequence). Written as DNA, the CDR3 is TGTGCCACCGCGACAGGCCCAAGCAATCAGCCCCAGCATTTT. Its translation is CATATGPSNQPQHF.

This clonotype occurred many times. This chain joins TRBV10-3 and TRBJ1-6; weak D call: TRBD1 (5 bases). Trimming took off 3 bases at V and 6 bases at J, with 6 bases between the two ends. The CDR3 is made up of 13 amino acids. The germline CDR1 and CDR2 sequences are ENHRY and SYGVKD. Written as DNA, the CDR3 is TGTGCCATCAGTGAAGGGGTTAATTCACCCCTCCACTTT. The encoded protein is CAISEGVNSPLHF.

This clonotype was recorded many times. The chain recombines TRBV19 with TRBJ2-3; no firm D call. Trimming stripped 4 bases from V and 2 bases from J, with 7 bases between. Germline CDR1 reads LNHDA; CDR2 reads SQIVND (reference sequence). This CDR3 contains 13 residues. For the CDR3, the DNA is TGTGCCAGTAGTAATAGGGCCACAGATACGCAGTATTTT. Amino acid sequence: CASSNRATDTQYF.

This chain uses TRBV20-1 with TRBJ2-2, with 9 bases aligning to TRBD2. V was pared by 5 bases and J by 0 bases, with 10 bases of the junction left unmatched. The germline CDR1 and CDR2 sequences are DFQATT and SNEGSKA (reference sequence). The CDR3 is 17 amino acids. The CDR3 sequence: CSAQKHGGGANTGELFF. CDR3 sequence (DNA): TGCAGTGCTCAGAAGCACGGCGGGGGGGCGAACACCGGGGAGCTGTTTTTT.

This clonotype was counted ten times or more. The chain carries TRBV28 and TRBJ2-7; no clear D. The CDR3 spans 13 residues. Trimming removed 3 bases at V and 6 bases at J, with 12 bases between. Germline V gene data show CDR1 as MDHEN and CDR2 as SYDVKM. The CDR3 DNA sequence: TGTGCCAGCAGTTTTAACTCAGTCGGCGAGCAGTACTTC. Amino acid sequence: CASSFNSVGEQYF.